This T cell receptor (beta chain) was documented in a study of vaccination and CD4 T cells after COVID-19. Regarding treatment: roughly nine-day PBMC culture with coronavirus spike peptide pools or control peptides (ViraFEST assay). Each well received some 2.2 million PBMCs, cultured with about 9.1 IU/ml IL-2 and approximately 10 ug/ml peptide pools. At the Johns Hopkins FTIC core, DNA taken from cultured CD4+ T cells was sequenced by way of the Oncomine TCR Beta short-read assay. TCRdb re-analysed the PCR reads in MiXCR, keeping a single row per CDR3 protein. The repertoire includes about 5,000 distinct CDR3 sequences, around two thirds of them detected once, and about a quarter sits in the top ten. This clonotype was detected once. Its cognate antigen is unknown. Overall study results and limits: A median approximately 86% of convalescent patients' SARS-CoV-2-reactive clones emerged only after vaccination. The study found median SARS-CoV-2-reactive clonotypes rising from roughly 19 to 38, not significantly.

CDR1 is DFQATT and CDR2 is SNEGSKA in the germline V gene (reference sequence). V lost 2 bases and J lost 1, with 21 bases in between. The length of the CDR3 is 18 residues. The source material was CD4+ T cells from blood, cultured in vitro. The chain couples TRBV20-1 to TRBJ1-5, with D perhaps TRBD1 (6 bases). This TCR was recovered from a human donor who had recovered from COVID-19. The CDR3 is CSARRELSGVRSNQPQHF. For the CDR3, the DNA is TGCAGTGCTAGAAGGGAGCTCTCAGGGGTGCGAAGCAATCAGCCCCAGCATTTT.